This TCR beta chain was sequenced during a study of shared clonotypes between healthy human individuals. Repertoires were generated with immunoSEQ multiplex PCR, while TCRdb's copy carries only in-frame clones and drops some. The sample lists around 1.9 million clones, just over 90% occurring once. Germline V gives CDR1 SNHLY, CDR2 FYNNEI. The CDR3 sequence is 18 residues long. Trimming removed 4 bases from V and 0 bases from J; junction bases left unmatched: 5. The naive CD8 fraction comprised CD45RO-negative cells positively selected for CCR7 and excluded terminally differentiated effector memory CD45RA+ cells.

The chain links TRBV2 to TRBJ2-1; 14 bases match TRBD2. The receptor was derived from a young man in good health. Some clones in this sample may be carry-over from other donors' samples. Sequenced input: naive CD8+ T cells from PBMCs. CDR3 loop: CASSGGLAGVISYNEQFF. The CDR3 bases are TGTGCCAGCAGTGGGGGACTAGCGGGAGTTATCTCCTACAATGAGCAGTTCTTC.